These T cell receptor beta chains were read from a single sample in a study of blood T cell repertoires in COVID-19. The repertoire was sequenced with immunoSEQ multiplex PCR; TCRdb's copy has only in-frame clones and lacks some. Of roughly 70,000 clones in the sample, around 90% were seen once. The source material was peripheral blood. These receptors were obtained from a woman of 80 years or more with active or convalescent COVID-19. Both conserved end residues are part of each CDR3. A D gene is named only where the DNA matches it firmly. Not all rows give a size; the values are once, few, many and, for expanded clones, a class.

v_call: TRBV3-1/TRBV3-2; d_call: TRBD1; j_call: TRBJ2-5; clone_size: NA; cdr3_nt: TGTGCCAGCAGCCAAGTAGGGGGACAGGAGACCCAGTACTTC; cdr3_aa: CASSQVGGQETQYF
v_call: TRBV20-1; d_call: NA; j_call: TRBJ1-1; clone_size: NA; cdr3_nt: TGCAGTGCTAGAGGGCGGGATGCTTTCTTT; cdr3_aa: CSARGRDAFF
v_call: TRBV7-9; d_call: NA; j_call: TRBJ2-7; clone_size: NA; cdr3_nt: TGTGCCAGCAGTTCGGCGGGGGCCTTATACGAGCAGTACTTC; cdr3_aa: CASSSAGALYEQYF
v_call: TRBV28; d_call: NA; j_call: TRBJ1-6; clone_size: NA; cdr3_nt: TGTGCCAGCAGCCAATCCCCCTCACCCCTCCACTTT; cdr3_aa: CASSQSPSPLHF
v_call: TRBV19; d_call: NA; j_call: TRBJ2-3; clone_size: NA; cdr3_nt: TGTGCCAGTAGTCCCGCAACGGGGTACCGCACAGATACGCAGTATTTT; cdr3_aa: CASSPATGYRTDTQYF
v_call: TRBV6-6; d_call: TRBD2; j_call: TRBJ2-7; clone_size: NA; cdr3_nt: TGTGCCAGCAGTTACGGGACTAGCGACTACGAGCAGTACTTC; cdr3_aa: CASSYGTSDYEQYF
v_call: TRBV5-1; d_call: NA; j_call: TRBJ1-2; clone_size: NA; cdr3_nt: TGCGCCAGCAGCTTTACAGGAACCCACTATGGCTACACCTTC; cdr3_aa: CASSFTGTHYGYTF
v_call: TRBV15; d_call: TRBD2; j_call: TRBJ2-3; clone_size: NA; cdr3_nt: TGTGCCACCAGCAGAGCGGGGGGATTAGATACGCAGTATTTT; cdr3_aa: CATSRAGGLDTQYF
v_call: TRBV6-2/TRBV6-3; d_call: NA; j_call: TRBJ2-1; clone_size: NA; cdr3_nt: TGTGCCAGCAGTTACTCGATGGGCCTTCTCAGGGCCGATGAGCAGTTCTTC; cdr3_aa: CASSYSMGLLRADEQFF
v_call: TRBV11-2; d_call: NA; j_call: TRBJ2-5; clone_size: NA; cdr3_nt: TGTGCCAGCAGCTGGTCTTTAGGAGGAGAGACCCAGTACTTC; cdr3_aa: CASSWSLGGETQYF
v_call: TRBV10-3; d_call: NA; j_call: TRBJ2-7; clone_size: NA; cdr3_nt: TGTGCCATCAGTGAGTCTGGTCGGGACTCCTACGAGCAGTACTTC; cdr3_aa: CAISESGRDSYEQYF
v_call: TRBV28; d_call: TRBD1; j_call: TRBJ1-5; clone_size: NA; cdr3_nt: TGTGCCAGCACCGCCGACGAGGGGGCGCGGAATCAGCCCCAGCATTTT; cdr3_aa: CASTADEGARNQPQHF
v_call: TRBV5-5; d_call: TRBD2; j_call: TRBJ2-5; clone_size: NA; cdr3_nt: TGTGCCAGCAGCTACGGACTAGCGGGGGGGCGAGAGACCCAGTACTTC; cdr3_aa: CASSYGLAGGRETQYF
v_call: TRBV19; d_call: TRBD1; j_call: TRBJ1-2; clone_size: NA; cdr3_nt: TGTGCCAGTAGTATGGGGACAGGGTTTGGCTACACCTTC; cdr3_aa: CASSMGTGFGYTF
v_call: TRBV3-1/TRBV3-2; d_call: NA; j_call: TRBJ1-2; clone_size: NA; cdr3_nt: TGTGCCAGCAGCCAAACAGAAGACTATGGCTACACCTTC; cdr3_aa: CASSQTEDYGYTF
v_call: TRBV24-1; d_call: NA; j_call: TRBJ1-2; clone_size: NA; cdr3_nt: TGTGCCACCAGTGATACTAGAGACTGGTATGGCTACACCTTC; cdr3_aa: CATSDTRDWYGYTF
v_call: TRBV7-2; d_call: NA; j_call: TRBJ1-3; clone_size: NA; cdr3_nt: TGTGCCAGCAAACTTACTGGAAACACCATATATTTT; cdr3_aa: CASKLTGNTIYF
v_call: TRBV5-1; d_call: TRBD1; j_call: TRBJ2-6; clone_size: NA; cdr3_nt: TGCGCCAGCAGCGTAAGGACAGGGACCGGCTCTGGGGCCAACGTCCTGACTTTC; cdr3_aa: CASSVRTGTGSGANVLTF
v_call: TRBV19; d_call: NA; j_call: TRBJ1-1; clone_size: NA; cdr3_nt: TGTGCCAGTAGTATAGGCCCGGATACACGGAGAAAAGCTTTCTTT; cdr3_aa: CASSIGPDTRRKAFF
v_call: TRBV6-2/TRBV6-3; d_call: TRBD1; j_call: TRBJ1-2; clone_size: NA; cdr3_nt: TGTGCCAGCAGTTACTTTCGGTTGACAGGGGATTCCTATGGCTACACCTTC; cdr3_aa: CASSYFRLTGDSYGYTF
v_call: TRBV30; d_call: NA; j_call: TRBJ1-5; clone_size: NA; cdr3_nt: TGTGCCTGGAGCGAAACAGGGTACAGTCAGCCCCAGCATTTT; cdr3_aa: CAWSETGYSQPQHF
v_call: TRBV27; d_call: TRBD1; j_call: TRBJ1-1; clone_size: NA; cdr3_nt: TGTGCCAGCAGCTTCATCGGACAGGGGGCGGTCACTGAAGCTTTCTTT; cdr3_aa: CASSFIGQGAVTEAFF
v_call: TRBV7-8; d_call: NA; j_call: TRBJ2-3; clone_size: NA; cdr3_nt: TGTGCCAGCAGCTTAGACGGGACAAGCACAGATACGCAGTATTTT; cdr3_aa: CASSLDGTSTDTQYF
v_call: TRBV6-1; d_call: TRBD1; j_call: TRBJ2-7; clone_size: NA; cdr3_nt: TGTGCCAGCAGTGACCCAGCCGGGAGGACAGGGGGTCTCTACGAGCAGTACTTC; cdr3_aa: CASSDPAGRTGGLYEQYF
v_call: TRBV19; d_call: TRBD2; j_call: TRBJ2-7; clone_size: NA; cdr3_nt: TGTGCCAGTAGTATACTAGCGGGGGAAAACCTCTACGAGCAGTACTTC; cdr3_aa: CASSILAGENLYEQYF
v_call: TRBV19; d_call: NA; j_call: TRBJ1-5; clone_size: once; cdr3_nt: TGTGCCAGTAGTCGTTTGGGGGGACCACACAATCAGCCCCAGCATTTT; cdr3_aa: CASSRLGGPHNQPQHF
v_call: TRBV3-1/TRBV3-2; d_call: NA; j_call: TRBJ1-2; clone_size: NA; cdr3_nt: TGTGCCAGCAGCCAAGATCCGGGGTCCGATGGCTACACCTTC; cdr3_aa: CASSQDPGSDGYTF
v_call: TRBV10-2; d_call: NA; j_call: TRBJ2-3; clone_size: NA; cdr3_nt: TGCGCCAGCAAGTCGACGCGGGGAGGAACAGATACGCAGTATTTT; cdr3_aa: CASKSTRGGTDTQYF
v_call: TRBV29-1; d_call: NA; j_call: TRBJ1-1; clone_size: NA; cdr3_nt: TGCAGCGCGTCGACGGGGACTATGAACACTGAAGCTTTCTTT; cdr3_aa: CSASTGTMNTEAFF
v_call: TRBV19; d_call: TRBD2; j_call: TRBJ2-5; clone_size: few; cdr3_nt: TGTGCCAGTAGTACGCAGGAGCGGGGAAAGGAGACCCAGTACTTC; cdr3_aa: CASSTQERGKETQYF
v_call: TRBV10-2; d_call: NA; j_call: TRBJ1-2; clone_size: NA; cdr3_nt: TGCGCCAGCAGTCCATCGGGGGACTATGGCTACACCTTC; cdr3_aa: CASSPSGDYGYTF
v_call: TRBV5-8; d_call: NA; j_call: TRBJ1-3; clone_size: NA; cdr3_nt: TGTGCCAGCAGCTTAACATCTGTCTCTGGAAACACCATATATTTT; cdr3_aa: CASSLTSVSGNTIYF
v_call: TRBV7-2; d_call: TRBD1; j_call: TRBJ1-2; clone_size: once; cdr3_nt: TGTGCCAGCAGCTACTATACGTCCCGGGACAGTTATGGCTACACCTTC; cdr3_aa: CASSYYTSRDSYGYTF
v_call: TRBV19; d_call: NA; j_call: TRBJ2-7; clone_size: NA; cdr3_nt: TGCCACCGGGACACTCACTCCTACGAGCAGTACTTC; cdr3_aa: CHRDTHSYEQYF
v_call: TRBV5-4; d_call: TRBD1; j_call: TRBJ1-1; clone_size: NA; cdr3_nt: TGTGCCAGCAGGGGGGACAGGGATCTCGAAGCTTTCTTT; cdr3_aa: CASRGDRDLEAFF
v_call: TRBV25-1; d_call: NA; j_call: TRBJ2-5; clone_size: NA; cdr3_nt: TGTGCCAGCAGTGAAGCACAGGGCCCGGGGGAGACCCAGTACTTC; cdr3_aa: CASSEAQGPGETQYF
v_call: TRBV5-5; d_call: NA; j_call: TRBJ1-5; clone_size: NA; cdr3_nt: TGTGCCAGCAGCTTGGGGGGGGATCAGCCCCAGCATTTT; cdr3_aa: CASSLGGDQPQHF
v_call: TRBV7-7; d_call: NA; j_call: TRBJ2-7; clone_size: NA; cdr3_nt: TGTGCTAGCAGCGTCGGGGTCGGAGCCTACGAGCAGTACTTC; cdr3_aa: CASSVGVGAYEQYF
v_call: TRBV18; d_call: NA; j_call: TRBJ1-2; clone_size: NA; cdr3_nt: TGTGCCAGCTCACCCCAGTCCGACTATGGCTACACCTTC; cdr3_aa: CASSPQSDYGYTF
v_call: TRBV5-1; d_call: NA; j_call: TRBJ2-1; clone_size: NA; cdr3_nt: TGCGCCAGCAGCGCGGGGACGGAGGGCGATGAGCAGTTCTTC; cdr3_aa: CASSAGTEGDEQFF
v_call: TRBV19; d_call: TRBD1; j_call: TRBJ1-5; clone_size: NA; cdr3_nt: TGTGCCAGTAGTCCCCGACAGGGGGCGTCGAATCAGCCCCAGCATTTT; cdr3_aa: CASSPRQGASNQPQHF
v_call: TRBV7-9; d_call: TRBD1; j_call: TRBJ1-4; clone_size: NA; cdr3_nt: TGTGCCAGCACCGTCGACCGGGACAGGGGTGAAAAACTGTTTTTT; cdr3_aa: CASTVDRDRGEKLFF
v_call: TRBV6-5; d_call: TRBD1; j_call: TRBJ1-2; clone_size: NA; cdr3_nt: TGTGCCAGCCGCCCAGGGGGTCCTCTAATATATGGCTACACCTTC; cdr3_aa: CASRPGGPLIYGYTF
v_call: TRBV28; d_call: TRBD1; j_call: TRBJ2-5; clone_size: few; cdr3_nt: TGTGCCAGCAGTTGGGGTAACTCGGGACAGGGGTCAATAGAGACCCAGTACTTC; cdr3_aa: CASSWGNSGQGSIETQYF
v_call: TRBV7-2; d_call: NA; j_call: TRBJ1-5; clone_size: NA; cdr3_nt: TGTGCCAGCAGCTCCTCGGTACAGGGTCAGCCCCAGCATTTT; cdr3_aa: CASSSSVQGQPQHF
v_call: TRBV4-3; d_call: TRBD1; j_call: TRBJ1-2; clone_size: NA; cdr3_nt: TGCGCCAGCCGACTCCTAGACAGGGAGGACTATGGCTACACCTTC; cdr3_aa: CASRLLDREDYGYTF
v_call: TRBV10-2; d_call: TRBD1; j_call: TRBJ1-2; clone_size: NA; cdr3_nt: TGCGCCAGCAGTGAAGGAGACAGGGAGTACACCTTC; cdr3_aa: CASSEGDREYTF
v_call: TRBV3-1/TRBV3-2; d_call: NA; j_call: TRBJ1-1; clone_size: once; cdr3_nt: TGTGCCAGCAGTTACACAGGGCGGAACACTGAAGCTTTCTTT; cdr3_aa: CASSYTGRNTEAFF
v_call: TRBV6-6; d_call: NA; j_call: TRBJ1-2; clone_size: NA; cdr3_nt: TGTGCCAGCAGTGGAGGGGATCTTTATGGCTACACCTTC; cdr3_aa: CASSGGDLYGYTF
v_call: TRBV27; d_call: TRBD1; j_call: TRBJ1-5; clone_size: NA; cdr3_nt: TGTGCCAGCAGTGCGGGCCGAAAACAGGGGGCGGGCCAGCCCCAGCATTTT; cdr3_aa: CASSAGRKQGAGQPQHF